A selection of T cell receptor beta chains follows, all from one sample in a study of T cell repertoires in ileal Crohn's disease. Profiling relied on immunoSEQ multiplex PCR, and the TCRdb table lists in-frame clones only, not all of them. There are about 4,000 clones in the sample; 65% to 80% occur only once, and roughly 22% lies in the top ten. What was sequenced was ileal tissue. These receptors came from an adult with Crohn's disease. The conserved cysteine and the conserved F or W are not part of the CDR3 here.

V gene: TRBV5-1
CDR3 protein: ASKGVTGRDTEAF

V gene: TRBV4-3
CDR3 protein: ASSQLSGTPPSEQY

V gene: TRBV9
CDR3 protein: ASSVARGGSDTQY

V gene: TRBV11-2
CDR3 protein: ASSTGLNVETQY

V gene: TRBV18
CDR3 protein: ASSLDRGTYEQY

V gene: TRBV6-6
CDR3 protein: ASSTGTGSPLH

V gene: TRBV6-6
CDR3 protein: ASGRGNSYEQY

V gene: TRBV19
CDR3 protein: ASRGDSAAYEQY

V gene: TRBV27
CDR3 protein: ASSSWDTLPHQPQH

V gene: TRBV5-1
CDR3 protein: ASSLWVSGGGSYNEQF

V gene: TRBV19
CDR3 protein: ASSIAGNQPQH

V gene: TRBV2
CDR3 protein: ASRPQASMNTEAF

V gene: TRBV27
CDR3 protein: ASSSSLAGVEQY

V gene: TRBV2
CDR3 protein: ASSVGLAGGSGTQY

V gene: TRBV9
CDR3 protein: ASSVDPAGATEAF

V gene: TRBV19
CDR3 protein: ASSSDRVGEAF

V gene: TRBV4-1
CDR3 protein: ASSQQGGSGNTIY

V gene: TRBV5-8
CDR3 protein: ASSLKKGLAGVKSDTQY

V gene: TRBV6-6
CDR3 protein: ASRNGQVGYEQY

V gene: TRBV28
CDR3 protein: ASCSGYEQY

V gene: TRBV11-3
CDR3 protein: ASSAGQGENSPLH

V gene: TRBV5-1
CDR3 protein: ASSLGDSNYGYT

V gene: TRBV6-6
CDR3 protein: ASRSGYSYEQY

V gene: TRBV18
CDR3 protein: ASSPETGPYEQY

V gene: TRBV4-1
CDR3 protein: ASSQDPGTDYEQY

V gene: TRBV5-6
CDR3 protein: ASSFATGPQH

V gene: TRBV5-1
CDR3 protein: ASRSQTGVTNTEAF

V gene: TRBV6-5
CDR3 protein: ASSYRSGAGYGYT

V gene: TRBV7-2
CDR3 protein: ASRGTKNTGELF

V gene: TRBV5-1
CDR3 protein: ASSWSGRDEQY

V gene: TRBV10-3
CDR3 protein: AISAPGLGTDTQY

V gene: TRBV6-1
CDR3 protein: ASGQGRGYT

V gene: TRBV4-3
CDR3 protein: ASSQREGVGELF

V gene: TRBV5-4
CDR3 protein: ASSLWTADGYT

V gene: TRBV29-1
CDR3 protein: SVARGQGPLGYGYT

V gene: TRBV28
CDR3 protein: GSKTGGANTGELF

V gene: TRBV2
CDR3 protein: ASGRLSTGNEQF

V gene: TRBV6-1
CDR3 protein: ASSELAGGGGETQY

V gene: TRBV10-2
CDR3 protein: ASSDPRSPGTQY

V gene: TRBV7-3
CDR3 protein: ASSSVGGLYNEQY

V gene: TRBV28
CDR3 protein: ASTLDLYGYT

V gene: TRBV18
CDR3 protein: ASSPERHGNTEAF

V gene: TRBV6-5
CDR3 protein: ASREVATNEKLF

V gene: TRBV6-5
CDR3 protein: ASRRDRGYGGYT

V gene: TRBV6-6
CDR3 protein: ASRHGQGDYGYT

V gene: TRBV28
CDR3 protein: ASSHGGSNQPQH

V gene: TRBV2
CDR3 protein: ASRGTESSYEQY

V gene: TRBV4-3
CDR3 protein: ASSQTRTSAGGTQY

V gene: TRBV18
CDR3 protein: ASSRTGGTGWGSYEQY

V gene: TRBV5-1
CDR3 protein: ASSPGRSDTTDTQY

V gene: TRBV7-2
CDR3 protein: ASSLEGQGGEKLF

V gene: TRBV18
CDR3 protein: ASSFFGTGYLAGPDTQY

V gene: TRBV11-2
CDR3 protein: ASSPRLQGEPSNEQF

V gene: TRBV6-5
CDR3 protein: ASSPNYSRNTEAF

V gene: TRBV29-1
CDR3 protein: SVEGRGHEQY

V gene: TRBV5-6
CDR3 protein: ASSDGQLGGYT

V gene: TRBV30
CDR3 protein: AWSGTGREETQY

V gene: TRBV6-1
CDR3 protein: ASRKEPGTDTQY

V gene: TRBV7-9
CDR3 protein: ASSRGDSNSPLH

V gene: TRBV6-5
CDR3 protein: ASSSPAGWAIDTQY